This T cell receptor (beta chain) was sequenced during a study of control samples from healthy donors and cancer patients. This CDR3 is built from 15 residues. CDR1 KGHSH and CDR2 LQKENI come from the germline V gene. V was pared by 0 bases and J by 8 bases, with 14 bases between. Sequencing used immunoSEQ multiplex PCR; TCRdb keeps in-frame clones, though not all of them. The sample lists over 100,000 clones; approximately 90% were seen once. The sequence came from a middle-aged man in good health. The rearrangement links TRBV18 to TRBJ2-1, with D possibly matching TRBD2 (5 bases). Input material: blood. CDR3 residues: CASSPPSGGVDEQFF. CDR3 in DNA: TGTGCCAGCTCACCACCCAGCGGTGGGGTGGATGAGCAGTTCTTC. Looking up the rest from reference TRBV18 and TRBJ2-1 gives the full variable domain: NAGVMQNPRHLVRRRGQEARLRCSPMKGHSHVYWYRQLPEEGLKFMVYLQKENIIDESGMPKERFSAEFPKEGPSILRIQQVVRGDSAAYFCASSPPSGGVDEQFFGPGTRLTVL.